In its sample, the clone carrying this T cell receptor (beta chain) was seen many times. Its specificity is unknown. The record originates from a study of shared clonotypes between healthy human individuals. Study-wide findings and caveats: The sampled material consisted only of blood, and tissue repertoires are likely to differ.

Unmatched junction bases numbered 17, after V lost 1 base and J lost 3 bases. The CDR3 has 21 residues. CDR1 and CDR2 from the germline V gene are LGHNT and FRNRAP. Profiled with immunoSEQ multiplex PCR; TCRdb holds only in-frame clones, not every one. The sample yields around 430,000 clones, 70% to 80% seen once. The source of this sequence is a woman aged 40 to 55 in good health. Some clones in this sample may be carry-over from other donors' samples. The sample taken for sequencing was PBMCs. The V and J genes are TRBV12-5 and TRBJ2-5; 13 bases are shared with TRBD2. The CDR3 reads CASGLDRVRPEGLAGEETQYF. The CDR3 DNA is TGTGCTAGTGGTTTGGACAGGGTGAGACCTGAAGGACTAGCGGGAGAAGAGACCCAGTACTTC.